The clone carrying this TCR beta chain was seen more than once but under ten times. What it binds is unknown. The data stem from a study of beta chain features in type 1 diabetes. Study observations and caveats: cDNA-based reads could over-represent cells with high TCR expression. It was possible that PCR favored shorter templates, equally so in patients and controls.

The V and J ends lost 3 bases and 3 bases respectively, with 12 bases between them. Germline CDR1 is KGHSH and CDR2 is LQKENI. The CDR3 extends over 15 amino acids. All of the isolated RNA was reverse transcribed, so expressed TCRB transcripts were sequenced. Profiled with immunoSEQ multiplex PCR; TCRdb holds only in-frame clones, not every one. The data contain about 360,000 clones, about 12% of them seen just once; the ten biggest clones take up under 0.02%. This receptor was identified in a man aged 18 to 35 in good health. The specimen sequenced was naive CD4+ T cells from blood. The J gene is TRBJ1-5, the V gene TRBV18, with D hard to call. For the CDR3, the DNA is TGTGCCAGCTCACCCGATACGGGGAACAATCAGCCCCAGCATTTT. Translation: CASSPDTGNNQPQHF.